The clone carrying this T cell receptor (beta chain) was seen just once. Its antigen is currently unknown. The data derive from a study of blood T cells in healthy people across ages. Study-level findings and limits: A greater number of naive CD4+ cells and higher diversity distinguished long-lived donors from aged donors.

Germline CDR1 is DFQATT and CDR2 is SNEGSKA (reference sequence). Trimming removed 0 bases from V and 1 base from J, with 6 bases in between. This CDR3 contains 14 residues. Alongside a J-beta primer mix, a sample-barcoded 5' primer served in a second PCR lasting about 7 to 12 cycles. All samples yielded 3 million or more CDR3-containing paired-end reads. TCRdb called the 5' RACE reads again in MiXCR, with one record for every CDR3 protein. The table lists about 730,000 distinct CDR3 sequences, approximately 43% of them singletons. No fewer than 7 million PBMCs went into each sample. The chain combines TRBV20-1 with TRBJ2-2; D gene unclear. The clonotype was recovered from a woman in her fifties or sixties in good health. Sequencing was performed on blood. CDR3 DNA sequence: TGCAGTGCTAGAGAAATCGGGAACACCGGGGAGCTGTTTTTT. The encoded protein is CSAREIGNTGELFF.